This T cell receptor (beta chain) appears in the sequencing data of a study of shared clonotypes between healthy human individuals (dated by TCRdb to 2018 to 2021). Regarding the complete study: The cohort comprised a couple of women and a few men aged 18 to 49 years. Per donor, three plates each were used for CD4 naive and CD4 memory, two for CD8 naive, and one for CD8 memory. To estimate repertoire size and how much clonotypes are shared between individuals, the study performed deep sequencing of blood TCR repertoires from roughly five healthy adults. Different laboratories and diverse techniques were used to prepare libraries and sequence TCR repertoires, to increase sequencing depth and limit assay-specific biases. Each donor's leukapheresis produced roughly between roughly 0.85 and 10 billion PBMCs. The research as a whole found: Sampling was restricted to blood, and TCR repertoires in tissues likely differ from the TCR repertoires found in blood. Naive subsets generally had larger estimated clonotype richness than memory subsets did. Clonotypes shared by all four sorted-subset donors showed higher generation probabilities than non-shared clonotypes. Sharing across a handful of donors was observed for approximately 5% of naive CD4, over 3% of naive CD8, 2.3% of memory CD4, and around 0.4% of memory CD8 clonotypes. Incomplete sequencing was indicated by rarefaction of sorted-subset datasets, despite the large sequencing depth. Based on pairwise subsampling, the degree of clonotype sharing among donors was expected to be affected by sequencing depth. Because the study included only a small number of donors, the genetic and exposure-history diversity represented was limited.

Using the deep immunoSEQ assay, TCR CDR3 regions were amplified from genomic DNA by multiplex PCR. Genomic DNA extracted from each cell subset was distributed evenly over all wells of several immunoSEQ 96-well plates, and each plate served as one replicate. For sorted subsets, 200 to 250 ng genomic DNA, equal to some 30,000 T cell genomes, was loaded into each replicate PCR. Purified libraries were measured with a Qubit 3.0 fluorometer, size-checked on a Bioanalyzer 2100, and measured again with the KAPA Library Quantification kit. Each immunoSEQ 96-well plate was sequenced on its own single-read 150-cycle Illumina NextSeq 550 flow cell. The paper's data handling went like this. Because the immunoSEQ output included only junctional sequences and no quality scores, the filtering could not be the same as the filtering used for full-length reads. To assign V/J genes and CDR3, sequences were annotated using PyIR, a Python wrapper for IgBLAST v1.9, with IMGT germline references. Reads were removed for weak V/J assignments (E-value above 1e-6), missing CDR3, stop codons, out-of-frame junctions, or ambiguous translated residues. V3J clonotypes were defined as sequences sharing an identical inferred V gene, J gene, and CDR3 amino acid sequence. To compute the percentage overlap between repertoires, the number of shared unique clonotypes was divided by the size of the smaller repertoire. Three approaches were used to assess repertoire richness: RTK rarefaction, the Chao1 estimator, and Recon v2.1 estimates of unobserved clonotypes. OLGA was used to compute generation probabilities for all TCRbeta clonotypes that the gDNA method yielded from four donors. TCRdb holds this immuneACCESS table with in-frame rearrangements only. Some clones are missing; in checked studies, unresolved V genes explain under half, and the rest has no known cause. The V and J calls and clone size are taken from that table; D and trimming were inferred from the DNA. The sample profile shows some 2.3 million clones; more than 80% of them were found once. 0.39% of the sample belongs to the ten largest clones.

In the germline V gene (reference sequence), CDR1 corresponds to SEHNR and CDR2 to FQNEAQ. Trimming takes 2 bases from V and 2 bases from J, and the germline ends sit 9 bases apart. From cysteine to phenylalanine, the CDR3 is 14 amino acids long. CDR3 DNA only is kept here, 42 bases in frame from base 1. This clone came up once. The target of this receptor is not known. Per-base qualities were not stored, and no clone one base away is much larger. The donors were healthy, HIV-negative adults with no recently reported acute infections or vaccinations. All donors were Caucasian adults living in Nashville, Tennessee, USA. CD4+ T cells were enriched by magnetic negative selection; naive cells were then positively selected on CD45RA, and the negative fraction formed the memory subset. After blood collection by leukapheresis, PBMCs were isolated using Ficoll-Histopaque density gradient centrifugation and then cryopreserved in the vapor phase of liquid nitrogen. Purity and quantity of every magnetically sorted T cell population were checked by analytical flow cytometry. From each sorted fraction, genomic DNA was isolated and quantified by UV absorbance on a Nanodrop 2000c.

The specimen sequenced was naive CD4+ T cells from PBMCs. What this sample's cell subset or site label stands for: CD45RA+ positively selected. The sequence was obtained from a man younger than 35 in good health. Some clones in this sample may be carry-over from other donors' samples. The chain was built from TRBV7-9 and TRBJ2-5; the D segment cannot be called with confidence. The CDR3 here reads CASSLMQTQETQYF. The sequence in DNA is TGTGCCAGCAGCTTAATGCAGACACAAGAGACCCAGTACTTC.